The clone carrying this T cell receptor (beta chain) showed up many times. The record originates from a study of response to subunit inactivated influenza vaccine. Trimming stripped 3 bases from V and 5 bases from J, with 16 bases between. This CDR3 contains 16 residues. TCRdb recomputed calls from the RT-PCR reads with MiXCR, one row per CDR3 protein. The data show more than 450,000 distinct CDR3 sequences, around 11% seen once. These records were also assigned to another study, of T cells expressing NK-cell markers. That paper adds: TCR beta cDNA was generated via 5'RACE template switching incorporating UMIs. One of eight sequenced donors was HCMV-seronegative; the other seven were seropositive. It remained uncertain whether the expanded NKG2C+ T cell clones were specific for HCMV antigens.

Sequencing used PBMCs from blood, obtained on the day of vaccination. This clonotype originated in a man aged 50 to 59 who received an inactivated influenza vaccine. The chain combines TRBV12-3 or TRBV12-4 with TRBJ1-4, with unresolved D. The CDR3 here is CASSFAPRGVNEKLFF. DNA for the CDR3: TGTGCCAGCAGTTTCGCGCCCCGCGGGGTGAATGAAAAACTGTTTTTT.